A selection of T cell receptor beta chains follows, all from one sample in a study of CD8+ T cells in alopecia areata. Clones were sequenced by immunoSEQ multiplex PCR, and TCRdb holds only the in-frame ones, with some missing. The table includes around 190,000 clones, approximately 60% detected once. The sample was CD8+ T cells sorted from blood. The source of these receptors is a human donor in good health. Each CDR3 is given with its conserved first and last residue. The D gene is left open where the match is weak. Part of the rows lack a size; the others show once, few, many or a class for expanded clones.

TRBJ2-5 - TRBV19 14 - CASSIEVGEETQYF TGTGCCAGTAGTATAGAGGTGGGGGAAGAGACCCAGTACTTC
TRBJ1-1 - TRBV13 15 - CASSFKERINTEAFF TGTGCCAGCAGCTTCAAGGAGAGGATTAACACTGAAGCTTTCTTT
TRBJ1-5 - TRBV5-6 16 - CASSLSQRRGNQPQHF TGTGCCAGCAGCTTGTCCCAACGTAGGGGCAATCAGCCCCAGCATTTT
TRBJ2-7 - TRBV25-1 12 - CASSEGPGEQYF TGTGCCAGCAGTGAGGGCCCGGGCGAGCAGTACTTC
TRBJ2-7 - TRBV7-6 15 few CASSPPSGPSYEQYF TGTGCCAGCAGCCCCCCGTCTGGGCCCTCCTACGAGCAGTACTTC
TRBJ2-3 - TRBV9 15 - CASSVQGGGTDTQYF TGTGCCAGCAGCGTACAGGGGGGAGGCACAGATACGCAGTATTTT
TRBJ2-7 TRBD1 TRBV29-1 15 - CSVEDGTANPYEQYF TGCAGCGTTGAAGATGGGACAGCTAATCCCTACGAGCAGTACTTC
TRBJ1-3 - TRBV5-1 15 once CASSLEMGLGNTIYF TGCGCCAGCAGCTTGGAAATGGGTCTTGGAAACACCATATATTTT
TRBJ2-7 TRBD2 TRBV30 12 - CAWSPDDGTRDF TGTGCCTGGAGTCCCGATGACGGGACTAGAGACTTC
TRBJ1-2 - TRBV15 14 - CATSRAAANYGYTF TGTGCCACCAGCAGGGCGGCAGCTAACTATGGCTACACCTTC
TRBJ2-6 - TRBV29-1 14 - CSVSGTSGANVLTF TGCAGCGTTTCAGGCACCTCTGGGGCCAACGTCCTGACTTTC
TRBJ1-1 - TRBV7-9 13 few CASSSGLNTEAFF TGTGCCAGCAGCTCGGGGCTGAACACTGAAGCTTTCTTT
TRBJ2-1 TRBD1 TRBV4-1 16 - CASSRFPGDRDHEQFF TGCGCCAGCAGCCGCTTCCCAGGGGACAGGGACCATGAGCAGTTCTTC
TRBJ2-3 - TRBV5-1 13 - CASSLDPTDTQYF TGCGCCAGCAGCTTGGATCCCACAGATACGCAGTATTTT
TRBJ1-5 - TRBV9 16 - CASSVDGDLSNQPQHF TGTGCCAGCAGCGTAGACGGCGATCTTAGCAATCAGCCCCAGCATTTT
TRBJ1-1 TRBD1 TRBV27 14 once CASSSGQGNTEAFF TGTGCCAGCAGTTCCGGACAGGGGAACACTGAAGCTTTCTTT
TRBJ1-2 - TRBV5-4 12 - CASSSRGDGYTF TGTGCCAGCAGCTCGCGGGGAGATGGCTACACCTTC
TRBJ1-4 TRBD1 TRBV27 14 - CASSFRDSNEKLFF TGTGCCAGCAGTTTCCGGGACAGTAATGAAAAACTGTTTTTT
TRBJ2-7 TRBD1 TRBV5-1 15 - CASSGGQGVTYEQYF TGCGCCAGCAGCGGGGGACAGGGGGTTACCTACGAGCAGTACTTC
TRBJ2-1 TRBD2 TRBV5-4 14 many CAMYWGGTYNEQFF TGTGCCATGTACTGGGGGGGGACCTACAATGAGCAGTTCTTC
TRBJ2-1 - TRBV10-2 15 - CASSEGAGLENEQFF TGCGCCAGCAGTGAGGGGGCAGGGCTTGAGAATGAGCAGTTCTTC
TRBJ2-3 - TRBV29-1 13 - CSVDSGSWDTQYF TGCAGCGTTGATTCGGGGTCATGGGATACGCAGTATTTT
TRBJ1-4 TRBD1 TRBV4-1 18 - CASSQSGTGGLQNEKLFF TGCGCCAGCAGCCAATCCGGGACAGGGGGACTGCAGAATGAAAAACTGTTTTTT
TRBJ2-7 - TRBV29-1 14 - CSVEGQGTPYEQYF TGCAGCGTTGAAGGGCAGGGTACTCCCTACGAGCAGTACTTC
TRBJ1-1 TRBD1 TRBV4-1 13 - CASSPGQSSEAFF TGCGCCAGCAGCCCGGGACAGAGTAGTGAAGCTTTCTTT
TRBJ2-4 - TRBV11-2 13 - CASSHPTGNIQYF TGTGCCAGCAGCCACCCCACAGGAAACATTCAGTACTTC
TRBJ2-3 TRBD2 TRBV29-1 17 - CSVDGLAGPMGTDTQYF TGCAGCGTTGATGGTCTAGCGGGCCCGATGGGCACAGATACGCAGTATTTT